One and the same sample provided the 25 T cell receptor beta chains below, sequenced in a study of cytomegalovirus exposure and HLA in healthy donors. Researchers ran the PCR with 60 Vbeta and 13 Jbeta primers. The repertoire was sequenced with immunoSEQ multiplex PCR; TCRdb's copy has only in-frame clones and lacks some. The profile shows about 180,000 clones, 76% of them singletons. The sample consisted of PBMCs. The receptors were gathered from a woman aged 25-40 years in good health and CMV-seropositive.

This clone was counted a single time. At one boundary the junction diverges from the germline segment, which might be a read error. The chain recombines TRBV7-9 with TRBJ2-2; 9 nucleotides match TRBD1. The CDR3 runs 17 residues. Germline CDR1 SEHNR, CDR2 FQNEAQ (reference sequence). Here the CDR3 reads CSSSRASGQGLTGELFF. The CDR3 bases are TGTTCCAGCAGCCGCGCCTCTGGACAGGGGTTGACCGGGGAGCTGTTTTTT.

The chain links TRBV5-1 to TRBJ2-1; D perhaps matches TRBD1 (6 bases). This CDR3 has 14 amino acids. From germline, CDR1 is SGHRS and CDR2 YFSETQ. V lost 9 bases and J lost 0, with 13 bases in between. In nucleotides, the CDR3 is TGCGCCACCGCGAGGGGGAGCTCCTACAATGAGCAGTTCTTC. Translated, it gives CATARGSSYNEQFF. Complete variable domain (other parts from reference TRBV5-1 and TRBJ2-1): KAGVTQTPRYLIKTRGQQVTLSCSPISGHRSVSWYQQTPGQGLQFLFEYFSETQRNKGNFPGRFSGRQFSNSRSEMNVSTLELGDSALYLCATARGSSYNEQFFGPGTRLTVL.

This clone was picked up a small number of times. The chain uses TRBV4-3 and TRBJ2-7; weak D call: TRBD2 (5 bases). The CDR3 contains 14 residues. Germline-derived CDR1 and CDR2 are LGHNA and YSLEER. Trimming cost V 4 bases and J 0 bases, with 10 bases left between them. CDR3 nucleotides: TGCGCCAGCAGCCCCCGACTAAACTCCTACGAGCAGTACTTC. This translates into CASSPRLNSYEQYF.

This chain links TRBV9 with TRBJ2-3; perhaps TRBD2 as D (7 bases). Germline V lookup: CDR1 SGDLS, CDR2 YYNGEE. The CDR3 totals 16 residues. Trimming took 4 bases from V and 5 from J, leaving 20 bases between them. The CDR3 protein is CASSRRGGAGGDTQYF. CDR3 DNA sequence: TGTGCCAGCAGCCGAAGGGGGGGGGCCGGGGGAGATACGCAGTATTTT.

This clone was seen just once. V usage is TRBV30 and J usage is TRBJ2-7; TRBD1 aligns across 11 bases. V shed 1 base, J shed 2 bases, and the junction held 4 bases outside the gene matches. Per germline, CDR1 GTSNPN and CDR2 SVGIG (reference sequence). The CDR3 spans 15 residues. The CDR3 reads CAWSELGQGAYEQYF. In DNA form, the CDR3 reads TGTGCCTGGAGTGAGCTGGGACAGGGGGCCTACGAGCAGTACTTC.

Only a few counts were recorded for this clone. The chain has TRBV4-2 and TRBJ2-1, with D unresolved. V lost 1 base to trimming and J lost 6 bases, with 10 bases between them. The CDR3 is made up of 14 amino acids. Germline V lookup: CDR1 LGHNA, CDR2 YNFKEQ. The CDR3 is CASSQGQPANEQFF. In nucleotides, the CDR3 is TGTGCCAGCAGCCAAGGGCAACCCGCCAATGAGCAGTTCTTC.

The chain is built from TRBV7-9 and TRBJ2-1, with 10 bases that match TRBD2. Germline CDR1 reads SEHNR; CDR2 reads FQNEAQ (reference sequence). The V gene end was trimmed by 3 bases and the J gene end by 8 bases; junction bases not matched to a gene: 7. The CDR3 consists of 15 residues. This CDR3 is CASSFQAGGRDEQFF. The CDR3 DNA is TGTGCCAGCAGCTTTCAAGCGGGGGGGCGAGATGAGCAGTTCTTC.

The chain employs TRBV4-2 and TRBJ1-1, with 11 nucleotides matching TRBD1. Germline assignment: CDR1 LGHNA and CDR2 YNFKEQ. J was trimmed by 3 bases and V by 7 bases; bases with no gene match: 13. The length of the CDR3 is 17 residues. The DNA of the CDR3 is TGTGCCAGCAACCCCGCCGGGACAGGGGGACGCCACACTGAAGCTTTCTTT. It specifies CASNPAGTGGRHTEAFF.

V usage is TRBV5-6 and J usage is TRBJ1-2, with D unclear. Germline V gene sequence: CDR1 SGHDT, CDR2 YYEEEE. Trimming took 0 bases from V and 4 from J, leaving 7 bases between them. This CDR3 comprises 13 residues. The CDR3 sequence is CASSLEQIYGYTF. The CDR3 nucleotides are TGTGCCAGCAGCTTGGAACAGATCTATGGCTACACCTTC. The variable domain in full, with the rest retrieved from reference TRBV5-6 and TRBJ1-2, is DAGVTQSPTHLIKTRGQQVTLRCSPKSGHDTVSWYQQALGQGPQFIFQYYEEEERQRGNFPDRFSGHQFPNYSSELNVNALLLGDSALYLCASSLEQIYGYTFGSGTRLTVV.

J is TRBJ2-2 and V is TRBV9; TRBD1 agrees at 8 bases. CDR3 length: 18 residues. Germline V gives CDR1 SGDLS, CDR2 YYNGEE. J gave up 0 bases and V 2 bases, and 9 bases lay outside the gene matches. CDR3 sequence (DNA): TGTGCCAGCAGCGTTCCAAGGACAGGGCAGACGAACACCGGGGAGCTGTTTTTT. Protein sequence: CASSVPRTGQTNTGELFF. Together with reference TRBV9 and TRBJ2-2, the CDR3 gives the full variable domain: DSGVTQTPKHLITATGQRVTLRCSPRSGDLSVYWYQQSLDQGLQFLIQYYNGEERAKGNILERFSAQQFPDLHSELNLSSLELGDSALYFCASSVPRTGQTNTGELFFGEGSRLTVL.

CDR3 residues: CASSFLGTGDYEQYF. In DNA form, the CDR3 reads TGTGCCAGCAGTTTTTTAGGGACAGGGGATTACGAGCAGTACTTC. This chain connects TRBV27 to TRBJ2-7; 10 bases match TRBD1. Germline CDR1 and CDR2: MNHEY and SMNVEV (reference sequence). Unmatched junction bases numbered 6, after V lost 3 bases and J lost 4 bases. This CDR3 is 15 amino acids long.

This clone showed up just once. The DNA of the CDR3 is TGTGCCAGCAGCTTAGCCGGCGGCAACTCCTACAATGAGCAGTTCTTC. It translates to CASSLAGGNSYNEQFF. The gene calls are TRBV7-2 and TRBJ2-1; D is uncertain. Germline assignment: CDR1 SGHTA and CDR2 FQGNSA. V shed 0 bases and J shed 0 bases, with 9 bases lying between them. CDR3 size: 16 residues.

J is TRBJ2-2 and V is TRBV4-3; 9 bases are a match to TRBD1. The CDR3 runs to 18 residues. Germline trimming cut 2 bases from V and 4 bases from J; bases unmatched to any gene: 11. The germline gives CDR1 LGHNA, CDR2 YSLEER. CDR3 sequence (DNA): TGCGCCAGCAGCCAACGCTCGGGACAGGGTATGGGCACCGGGGAGCTGTTTTTT. This translates into CASSQRSGQGMGTGELFF.

The chain's CDR3 is CASSPEYNEQFF. Written as DNA, the CDR3 is TGTGCCAGCTCACCTGAGTACAATGAGCAGTTCTTC. The rearrangement links TRBV18 to TRBJ2-1; D is ambiguous. In germline, CDR1 is KGHSH, CDR2 LQKENI. This CDR3 spans 12 amino acids. Deletions cut 3 bases from V and 4 bases from J, with 4 bases between.

The J gene is TRBJ2-5, the V gene TRBV4-1, with unresolved D. V was cut by 4 bases and J by 0 bases, with 12 bases left in between. Germline CDR1 reads MGHRA; CDR2 reads YSYEKL. This CDR3 has 15 residues. DNA of the CDR3: TGCGCCAGCAGCCGCATTAGACGGGACCAAGAGACCCAGTACTTC. Translation: CASSRIRRDQETQYF.

This chain links TRBV13 with TRBJ1-2; 8 bases line up with TRBD1. This CDR3 is built from 12 residues. From germline, CDR1 is PRHDT and CDR2 FYEKMQ (reference sequence). V lost 5 bases to trimming and J lost 8 bases; unmatched junction nucleotides: 4. The CDR3 is CASSRTGRGYTF. The CDR3 coding sequence is TGTGCCAGCAGCAGGACAGGGCGCGGCTACACCTTC.

This chain joins TRBV6-6 and TRBJ1-6, with a tentative D call TRBD1 (6 bases). Trimming left V 6 bases short and J 9 bases short, with 15 bases between. This CDR3 has 14 amino acids. CDR1 is MNHNY and CDR2 is SVGAGI in the germline V gene (reference sequence). CDR3 amino acids: CASRQGTIVSPLHF. In DNA form, the CDR3 reads TGTGCCAGCAGACAGGGTACCATTGTTTCACCCCTCCACTTT.

This clone was seen only a few times. CDR3: CASSQRTGHLNTEAFF. The CDR3 nucleotides read TGCGCCAGCAGCCAAAGGACGGGACACCTGAACACTGAAGCTTTCTTT. The chain has TRBV4-3 and TRBJ1-1; D is possibly TRBD1 (6 bases). V was clipped by 2 bases and J by 0 bases, with 13 bases between them. The CDR3 is 16 amino acids. CDR1 and CDR2 from the germline V gene are LGHNA and YSLEER.

The V call is TRBV2, the J call TRBJ2-5; the match to TRBD1 covers 8 bases. CDR3 length equals 16 residues. Trimming cost V 6 bases and J 2 bases; bases outside gene matches: 11. The germline CDR1 and CDR2 sequences are SNHLY and FYNNEI. For the CDR3, the DNA is TGTGCCAGCAGCTCTACCCAGGGGGCATCGCAAGAGACCCAGTACTTC. Protein sequence: CASSSTQGASQETQYF. Full variable domain (outside the CDR3, taken from reference TRBV2 and TRBJ2-5): EPEVTQTPSHQVTQMGQEVILRCVPISNHLYFYWYRQILGQKVEFLVSFYNNEISEKSEIFDDQFSVERPDGSNFTLKIRSTKLEDSAMYFCASSSTQGASQETQYFGPGTRLLVL.

This chain joins TRBV7-3 and TRBJ2-1; D uncertain. The CDR3 extends over 15 amino acids. CDR1 SGHTA and CDR2 FQGTGA come from the germline V gene. Trimming stripped 5 bases from V and 0 bases from J, with 11 bases between. This CDR3 reads CASSRDASSYNEQFF. The CDR3 coding sequence is TGTGCCAGCAGCCGAGACGCTAGCTCCTACAATGAGCAGTTCTTC.

The chain links TRBV2 to TRBJ2-7; tentative D call: TRBD1 (7 bases). Germline CDR1 and CDR2: SNHLY and FYNNEI. The V and J ends lost 6 bases and 2 bases respectively, with 17 bases between them. CDR3 length equals 15 residues. CDR3 amino acids: CASRGAGQRPYEQYF. Written as DNA, the CDR3 is TGTGCCAGCAGGGGGGCGGGACAGCGGCCCTACGAGCAGTACTTC.

The chain is built from TRBV21-1 and TRBJ1-1; the D call in the table, TRBD1, was not verified against the DNA. TRBV21-1 counts as a pseudogene. The CDR3 covers 14 residues. The CDR3: CASSLPGQKAEAFF. The CDR3 DNA sequence: TGTGCCAGCAGCCTCCCAGGGCAAAAGGCTGAAGCTTTCTTT.

The chain joins TRBV18 to TRBJ2-1; no reliable D call. V dropped 1 base and J dropped 0 bases, with 10 bases sitting between them. Germline V gene lookup returns CDR1 KGHSH and CDR2 LQKENI. CDR3 length equals 16 residues. CDR3 sequence: CASSPRVTPSYNEQFF. The CDR3 nucleotides are TGTGCCAGCTCACCACGAGTCACCCCCTCCTACAATGAGCAGTTCTTC.

The chain is built from TRBV19 and TRBJ1-2; D might be TRBD1 (6 bases). This CDR3 contains 16 residues. Trimming stripped 5 bases from V and 1 base from J, with 17 bases between. The germline gives CDR1 LNHDA, CDR2 SQIVND (reference sequence). CDR3 residues: CASSSHYRDNNYGYTF. The CDR3 DNA follows: TGTGCCAGTAGTTCGCATTACCGGGACAATAACTATGGCTACACCTTC. Full variable domain (missing parts from reference TRBV19 and TRBJ1-2): DGGITQSPKYLFRKEGQNVTLSCEQNLNHDAMYWYRQDPGQGLRLIYYSQIVNDFQKGDIAEGYSVSREKKESFPLTVTSAQKNPTAFYLCASSSHYRDNNYGYTFGSGTRLTVV.

This chain links TRBV6-5 with TRBJ2-3; maybe TRBD1 (5 bases). The germline gives CDR1 MNHEY, CDR2 SVGAGI. The CDR3 sequence is 14 residues long. V lost 2 bases to trimming and J lost 1 base, with 7 bases between them. The CDR3 DNA is TGTGCCAGCAGTTACGCGACAGGCACAGATACGCAGTATTTT. Translation gives CASSYATGTDTQYF.